This T cell receptor beta chain was found in a study of memory B cells and T cells in multiple sclerosis listed by TCRdb under 2018. Broadly, across the study: In multiple sclerosis patients, the study set the TCR beta repertoires of autoproliferating peripheral T cells against those of T cells infiltrating brain lesions. Two multiple sclerosis patients, for whom either brain lesions at autopsy or brain-infiltrating cells from biopsy were available, were included in TCR sequencing.

Reading from cysteine to phenylalanine, the CDR3 counts 13 amino acids. The retained sequence is limited to the CDR3, 39 bases, with the frame set at the first base. Based on the germline V gene (reference sequence), the CDR1 and CDR2 sequences are SSHAT and FNYEAQ. V gives up 2 bases and J gives up 7 bases, and the segment between their germline ends measures 6 bases. PBMCs were isolated by Ficoll density gradient centrifugation and were cryopreserved before use. Turning to this clone: The antigen this receptor binds is unknown. No quality values exist for individual bases; no much larger clone is one base distant.

Findings and caveats that apply to the study as a whole: Because clone-set sizes varied across compartments, the counts of shared clonotypes were affected, making normalization necessary.

Genomic DNA was extracted, and the immunoSEQ Platform was used to amplify TCRbeta CDR3 regions from that DNA. The immunoSEQ assay combined multiplex PCR with high-throughput sequencing and a vendor bioinformatics pipeline. In the source study's methods: After discarding non-productive sequences and any CDR3s under 4 amino acids in length, clonotype frequencies were recalculated for each sample. Shared clonotypes were identified in immunoSEQ Analyzer 2.0 as identical CDR3 amino acid, V gene and J gene sequences. To normalize repertoire overlap, the number of shared clonotypes was divided by the product of the two clone-set sizes and multiplied by 1000 to give arbitrary units. TCRdb retrieved this table from immuneACCESS and kept in-frame rearrangements only. Not all clones are present; in checked studies, unresolved V genes account for under half, and no reason is known for the remainder. D and trimming come from the DNA, and the V and J calls and clone size come from that table. Across this sample there are around 7,600 clones, with roughly 62% seen only once. Jointly, the top ten make up about 30% of the sample.

The sample was memory (CD45RO+) CD8+ T cells from blood. The cell subset or site label corresponds to: CD45RO+ memory T cells sorted from peripheral blood. The receptor was derived from a human donor with multiple sclerosis. The chain couples TRBV7-7 to TRBJ1-6; no D gene is confidently identified. The nucleotides are TGTGCCAGCAGCTTAAGCCGAAATTCACCCCTCCACTTT. The resulting protein is CASSLSRNSPLHF.